Included here is one TCR beta chain sequence, with context. The target antigen is unknown. Different DNA sequences within this sample yield the same CDR3. CDR3 size: 14 residues. The V gene end was trimmed by 4 bases and the J gene end by 0 bases; junction bases not matched to a gene: 3. CDR1 and CDR2 from the germline V gene are ENHRY and SYGVKD. These data come from a study of shared clonotypes between healthy human individuals. The study's findings and limits: It was the non-shared clonotypes that had lower generation probabilities than clonotypes shared by all four donors.

The data were produced by immunoSEQ multiplex PCR, yet TCRdb's version contains in-frame clones alone and is incomplete. The sample lists over a million clones, about 98.5% occurring once. Sample: naive CD4+ T cells sorted from blood. Subset reported: CD45RA+ positively selected. The source is a man in his thirties or forties in good health. This rearrangement joins TRBV10-3 to TRBJ2-7, with TRBD1 identical over 7 bases. In nucleotides, the CDR3 is TGTGCCATCAGTGGCCGGGACAGCTCCTACGAGCAGTACTTC. Translated, it gives CAISGRDSSYEQYF.